The sample holds a few counts of the clone carrying this T cell receptor beta chain. Isolated RNA was reverse transcribed into cDNA used as the sequencing template. Measured with immunoSEQ multiplex PCR; TCRdb has only the in-frame clones, and not every one. The sample lists 150,000 or so clones, 65% to 75% occurring once. Trimming cost V 6 bases and J 6 bases, with 6 bases left between them. Germline CDR1 is SNHLY and CDR2 is FYNNEI. The CDR3 is made up of 10 amino acids. The data originate from a study of CD8+ T cells in alopecia areata. The clonotype originates from a human donor with alopecia areata. The chain is built from TRBV2 and TRBJ2-7; D is possibly TRBD2 (5 bases). The source was CD8+ T cells sorted from blood, collected at week 0. This CDR3 is CASSGLEQYF. DNA of the CDR3: TGTGCCAGCAGCGGACTCGAGCAGTACTTC.